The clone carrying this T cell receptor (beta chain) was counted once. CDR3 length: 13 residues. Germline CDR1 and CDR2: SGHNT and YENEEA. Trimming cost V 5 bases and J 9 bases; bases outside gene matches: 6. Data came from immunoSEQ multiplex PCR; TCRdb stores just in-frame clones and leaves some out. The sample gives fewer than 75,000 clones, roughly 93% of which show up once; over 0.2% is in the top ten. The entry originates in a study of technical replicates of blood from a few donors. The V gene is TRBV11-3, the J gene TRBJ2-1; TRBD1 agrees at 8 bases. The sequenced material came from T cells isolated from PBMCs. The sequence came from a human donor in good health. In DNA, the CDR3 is TGTGCCAGCAGCCCTGGGACAGGCATTGAGCAGTTCTTC. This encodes CASSPGTGIEQFF. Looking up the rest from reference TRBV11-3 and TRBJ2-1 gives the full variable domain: EAGVVQSPRYKIIEKKQPVAFWCNPISGHNTLYWYLQNLGQGPELLIRYENEEAVDDSQLPKDRFSAERLKGVDSTLKIQPAELGDSAVYLCASSPGTGIEQFFGPGTRLTVL.